This TCR beta chain derives from a study of beta chain features in type 1 diabetes. Broader study findings: Cells with high TCR expression could be over-represented by cDNA sequencing. Shorter TCRB CDR3s, moderately but significantly so, were found in Type 1 diabetes patients in all four CD4+ subsets. A greater similarity of naive, central memory and Treg TCRB repertoires was seen among patients than among healthy donors. Whether TCRB rearrangement is influenced by HLA type was left unresolved in this analysis.

V dropped 2 bases and J dropped 0 bases, with 7 bases sitting between them. This CDR3 is built from 14 residues. The germline gives CDR1 LNHDA, CDR2 SQIVND (reference sequence). Of the isolated RNA, all was reverse transcribed, and so the sequenced material was expressed TCRB transcripts. Naive, central memory and regulatory T cell samples averaged about 3.3 million immunoSEQ reads each. TCRdb's table, derived via immunoSEQ multiplex PCR, lists solely in-frame clones and lacks some. This table holds around 160,000 clones, over 55% found once. Notes on this clone: Its antigen is undetermined.

Input material: naive CD4+ T cells from blood. This clonotype originated in a man aged 30-40 years with type 1 diabetes. The genes are TRBV19 and TRBJ1-1; D not resolved. The CDR3: CASSITGVNTEAFF. DNA for the CDR3: TGTGCCAGTAGTATAACTGGGGTGAACACTGAAGCTTTCTTT.